A selection of T cell receptor beta chains follows, all from one sample in a study of PD-1 blockade in classical Hodgkin lymphoma. Clones were read by immunoSEQ multiplex PCR, and TCRdb kept only the in-frame ones, dropping some. The table includes around 4,500 clones, approximately 68% detected once. This material consisted of CD8+ T cells from blood, taken before the fourth cycle of nivolumab. The receptors derive from a human donor with classical Hodgkin lymphoma. Both conserved end residues are part of each CDR3. The order of the fields is V gene, clone size, J gene, CDR3 protein. Clone size is not always given. Where it is, it says once, few, many or a class for expanded clones.

>TRBV5-1|-|TRBJ1-3
CASSLAGGSGNTIYF
>TRBV9|once|TRBJ2-3
CASSVRTEPLFTDTQYF
>TRBV7-2|-|TRBJ2-7
CASRYNYEQYF
>TRBV5-1|-|TRBJ1-1
CASSLDPRGNTEAFF
>TRBV10-3|-|TRBJ1-2
CAISEGTPYGYTF
>TRBV5-1|-|TRBJ2-3
CASTLGLAGGLTSTDTQYF
>TRBV10-2|-|TRBJ1-5
CASSTKQGAAGQPQHF
>TRBV5-4|large|TRBJ1-4
CASREERGELFF
>TRBV7-2|once|TRBJ1-3
CASSLYGGTGNTIYF
>TRBV6-5|-|TRBJ2-7
CASSYYDGENEQYF
>TRBV5-5|-|TRBJ1-5
CASSSTGNSNQPQHF
>TRBV9|once|TRBJ1-5
CASSGSFEPGQPQHF
>TRBV7-9|-|TRBJ2-7
CASSQEYGDMGEQYF
>TRBV11-3|-|TRBJ1-1
CASSTHPGGVTEAFF
>TRBV7-8|-|TRBJ2-7
CASSSGRGVSYEQYF
>TRBV5-5|-|TRBJ2-7
CASSHGTSYEQYF
>TRBV7-9|-|TRBJ1-1
CASSQTGTGVTEAFF
>TRBV7-6|-|TRBJ2-2
CASSLGQGVTGELFF
>TRBV4-2|few|TRBJ2-7
CASSPEGGTTSYEQYF
>TRBV6-1|-|TRBJ1-1
CASSVPPRAAEAFF
>TRBV9|-|TRBJ1-5
CASSDGPIGQPQHF
>TRBV9|-|TRBJ1-1
CASSQGTGMNTEAFF
>TRBV9|-|TRBJ1-2
CASSVTGRSYTF
>TRBV7-9|few|TRBJ2-7
CASQGAMVPYEQYF
>TRBV25-1|-|TRBJ2-7
CASSSGFYEQYF
>TRBV10-1|-|TRBJ2-1
CASSESVEGSSYNEQFF
>TRBV2|-|TRBJ2-2
CASSPPERPNTGELFF
>TRBV28|-|TRBJ2-1
CASSSGSLDYYNEQFF
>TRBV5-1|-|TRBJ2-7
CASSLWGPYEQYF